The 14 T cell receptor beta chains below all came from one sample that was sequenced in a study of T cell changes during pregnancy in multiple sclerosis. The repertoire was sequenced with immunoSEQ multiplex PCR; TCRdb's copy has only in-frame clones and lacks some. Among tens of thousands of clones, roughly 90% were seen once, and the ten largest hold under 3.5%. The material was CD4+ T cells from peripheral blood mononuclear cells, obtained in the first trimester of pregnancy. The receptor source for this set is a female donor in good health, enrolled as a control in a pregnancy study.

The CDR3 region is CAWSVSGLAGETQYF. The DNA of the CDR3 is TGTGCCTGGAGTGTCTCCGGACTAGCGGGGGAGACCCAGTACTTC. The chain uses TRBV30 and TRBJ2-5, with 12 bases fitting TRBD2. Germline-derived CDR1 and CDR2 are GTSNPN and SVGIG (reference sequence). The CDR3 contains 15 residues. V gave up 0 bases and J gave up 5 bases; unmatched junction bases: 4.

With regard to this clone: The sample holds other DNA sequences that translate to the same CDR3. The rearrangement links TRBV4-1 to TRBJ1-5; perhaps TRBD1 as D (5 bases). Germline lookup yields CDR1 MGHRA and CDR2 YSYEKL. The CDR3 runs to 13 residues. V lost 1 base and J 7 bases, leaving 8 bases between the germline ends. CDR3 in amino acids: CASSQGQGQPQHF. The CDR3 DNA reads TGCGCCAGCAGCCAAGGCCAGGGACAGCCCCAGCATTTT.

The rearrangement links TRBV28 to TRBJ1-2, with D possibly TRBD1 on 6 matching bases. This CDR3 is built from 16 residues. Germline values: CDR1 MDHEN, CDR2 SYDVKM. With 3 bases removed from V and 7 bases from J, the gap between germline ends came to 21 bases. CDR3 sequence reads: CASSFAGASGVLGYTF. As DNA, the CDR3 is TGTGCCAGCAGTTTCGCGGGGGCATCCGGGGTCCTTGGCTACACCTTC.

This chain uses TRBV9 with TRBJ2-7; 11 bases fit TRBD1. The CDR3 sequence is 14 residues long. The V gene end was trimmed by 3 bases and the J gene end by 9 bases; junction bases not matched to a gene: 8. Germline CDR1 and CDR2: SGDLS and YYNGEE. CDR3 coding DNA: TGTGCCAGCAGCGGAGGGACAGGGGGGTCAGGGCAGTACTTC. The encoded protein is CASSGGTGGSGQYF. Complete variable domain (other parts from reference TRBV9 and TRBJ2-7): DSGVTQTPKHLITATGQRVTLRCSPRSGDLSVYWYQQSLDQGLQFLIQYYNGEERAKGNILERFSAQQFPDLHSELNLSSLELGDSALYFCASSGGTGGSGQYFGPGTRLTVT.

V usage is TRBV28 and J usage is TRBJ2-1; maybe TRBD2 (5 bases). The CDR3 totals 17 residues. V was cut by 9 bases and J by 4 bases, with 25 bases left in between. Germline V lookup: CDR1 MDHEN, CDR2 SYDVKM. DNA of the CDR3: TGTGCCAGTTACTCCCGTACGGGGAGTGGGCAGTACAATGAGCAGTTCTTC. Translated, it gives CASYSRTGSGQYNEQFF.

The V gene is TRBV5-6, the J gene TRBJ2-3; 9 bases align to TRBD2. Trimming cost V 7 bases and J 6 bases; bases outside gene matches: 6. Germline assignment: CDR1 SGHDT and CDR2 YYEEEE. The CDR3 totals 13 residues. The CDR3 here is CASGLAGMDTQYF. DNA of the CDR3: TGTGCCAGCGGTCTAGCGGGAATGGATACGCAGTATTTT.

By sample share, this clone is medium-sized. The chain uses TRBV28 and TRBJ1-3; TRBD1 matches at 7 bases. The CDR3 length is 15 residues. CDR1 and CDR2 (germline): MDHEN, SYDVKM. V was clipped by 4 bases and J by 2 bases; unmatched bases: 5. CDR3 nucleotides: TGTGCCAGCAGTTCCCCCGGGACAGCTGGAAACACCATATATTTT. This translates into CASSSPGTAGNTIYF.

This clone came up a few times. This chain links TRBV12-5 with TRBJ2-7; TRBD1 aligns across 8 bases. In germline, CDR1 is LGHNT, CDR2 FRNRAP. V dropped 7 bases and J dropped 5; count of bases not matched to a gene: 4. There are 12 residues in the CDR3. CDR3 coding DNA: TGTGCTAGTGCCCAGGACAGGGACGAGCAGTACTTC. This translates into CASAQDRDEQYF.

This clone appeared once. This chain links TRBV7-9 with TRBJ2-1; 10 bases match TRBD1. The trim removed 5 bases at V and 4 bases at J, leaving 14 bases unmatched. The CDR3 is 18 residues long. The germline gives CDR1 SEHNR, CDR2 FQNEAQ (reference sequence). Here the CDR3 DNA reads TGTGCCAGCAGCCCACCCCCTCGGGACAGGGGATTTTACAATGAGCAGTTCTTC. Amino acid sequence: CASSPPPRDRGFYNEQFF.

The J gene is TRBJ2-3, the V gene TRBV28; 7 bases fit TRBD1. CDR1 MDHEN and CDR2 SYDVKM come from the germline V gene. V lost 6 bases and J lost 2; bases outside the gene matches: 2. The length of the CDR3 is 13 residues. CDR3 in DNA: TGTGCCAGCAGCGGGACAGCCACAGATACGCAGTATTTT. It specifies CASSGTATDTQYF.

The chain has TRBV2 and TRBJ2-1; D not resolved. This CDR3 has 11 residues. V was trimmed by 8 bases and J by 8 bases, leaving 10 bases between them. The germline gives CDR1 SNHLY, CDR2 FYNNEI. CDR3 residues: CASLGLDEQFF. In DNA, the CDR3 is TGTGCCAGCCTAGGATTGGATGAGCAGTTCTTC.

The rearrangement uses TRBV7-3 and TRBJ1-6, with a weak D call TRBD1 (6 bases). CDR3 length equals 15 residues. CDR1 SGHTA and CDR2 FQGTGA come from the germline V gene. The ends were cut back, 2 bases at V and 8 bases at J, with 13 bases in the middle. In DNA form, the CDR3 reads TGTGCCAGCAGCTTAGGTGGGGGCCTGGATTCACCCCTCCACTTT. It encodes CASSLGGGLDSPLHF.

CDR3 loop: CASSLEAGPSYGYTF. The CDR3 bases are TGTGCCAGCAGCTTAGAGGCGGGTCCGTCCTATGGCTACACCTTC. The rearrangement links TRBV7-2 to TRBJ1-2; no clear D gene. V was cut by 1 base and J by 4 bases, with 13 bases left in between. Germline CDR1 is SGHTA and CDR2 is FQGNSA. The CDR3 has 15 residues.

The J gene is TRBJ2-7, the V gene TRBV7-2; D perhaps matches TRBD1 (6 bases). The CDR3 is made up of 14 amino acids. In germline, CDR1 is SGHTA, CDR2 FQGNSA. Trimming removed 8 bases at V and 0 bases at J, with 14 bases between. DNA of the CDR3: TGTGCCAGCTCCCACAGGGCCGGCTCCTACGAGCAGTACTTC. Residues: CASSHRAGSYEQYF.